A single TCR beta chain is shown here with its context. The clone's antigen remains unknown. No quality values exist for individual bases; no much larger clone is one base distant. These data come from a study of T cells in Graves' hyperthyroidism and ophthalmopathy (dated by TCRdb to about 2019). With regard to the full study: Peripheral blood was collected at initial diagnosis, before any treatment. To identify distinguishing TCR V-J signatures, a discovery cohort of around 100 patients was used, comprising some 45 with Graves' ophthalmopathy and some 60 with stable Graves' hyperthyroidism. Prospective prediction of ophthalmopathy was tested in an independent validation cohort of 18 hyperthyroidism patients and 15 to 17 patients who later progressed to ophthalmopathy. The 85 to 100 discovery patients were randomly split 7:3 into training and test sets. The study also compared thyroid tissue and blood T-cell repertoires from more than five Graves' hyperthyroidism patients. After blood sampling, hyperthyroidism patients were treated with methimazole at a starting dose of 30 mg daily, and ophthalmopathy patients were treated with high-dose intravenous methylprednisolone. According to the paper, TCR Vbeta CDR3 sequencing was carried out on 135 peripheral blood samples, which came from about 45 ophthalmopathy, around 74 hyperthyroidism and approximately 17 progressor patients. Results the study describes overall, beyond this receptor: Most expanded thyroid clonotypes (frequency above 0.001) were also detected in blood, suggesting blood repertoires may reflect thyroid immune responses. Sample size was not statistically predetermined, and investigators were not blinded to group allocation. A model built on a 13 V-J signature distinguished ophthalmopathy from stable hyperthyroidism, reaching 87.88% sensitivity and about 81% specificity in cross-validation and 80%/75% in testing. During validation, the model predicted progression to ophthalmopathy a median of approximately 7 months ahead of onset, with approximately 71% sensitivity and under 85% specificity.

TCR beta CDR3 regions were amplified from RNA transcripts. The TCR CDR3 was subjected to a first round of RT-PCR using the HTBI primer set and the Qiagen OneStep RT-PCR kit. Libraries were constructed in a second round of multiplex PCR, after which size selection and purification were carried out. Libraries were sequenced paired-end with 100 bp reads on an Illumina HiSeq2000. The study's processing was this. SOAPnuke was used to process the raw data, with reads discarded if the reads contained adapters or uncalled bases, had a mean Phred below 15, or lacked an exact constant-primer or identifier match. COPE v1.2.5 was used to merge high-quality paired reads, and clonotypes were defined as unique nucleotide sequences. Clonotypes were aligned to IMGT TRBV, TRBD and TRBJ reference segments using MiTCR v1.1. The analysis was restricted to V-J combinations with a frequency above 0.0001, which together covered 99% to 99.2% of the repertoires. The TCS score was defined as the ratio of F50 (clonal expansion) to E x V (chaos), calculated using BLOSUM62-based TCRdist between CDR3 peptides within each V-J. Welch's t-statistics and random forest reduced some 510 V-J features to 10 to 15, which were used in a naive Bayes classifier (R e1071). TCRdb itself trimmed the public reads at Q25 with fastp, ran MiXCR and retained productive beta chains. Identical CDR3 proteins give one entry, which carries the most common genes and DNA. V and J calls and clone size were set by TCRdb, not the authors. The sample contains 490,000 or so distinct CDR3 sequences, approximately 22% of them found a single time. The ten largest clones add up to about 49% of the sample.

Moderately to severely active disease, a Clinical Activity Score of at least 3, a NOSPECS grade of at least 4, and a duration under 3 months were present in ophthalmopathy patients. Exclusion was applied to patients with uncontrolled infections, other autoimmune diseases, pregnancy or lactation. Clinical symptoms, serum thyroxine and TRAb, thyroid ultrasound, and orbital computed tomography formed the basis for the diagnoses. Ficoll-Paque density gradient centrifugation was used to isolate PBMCs from 9.5 to 10 ml of fresh peripheral blood. Total RNA was extracted with Trizol reagent, and quality was checked on an Agilent 2100 Bioanalyzer. V sheds 6 bases and J sheds 8 bases, leaving 11 bases between their ends. Counted from cysteine to phenylalanine, this CDR3 has 12 amino acids. Only the CDR3 part of the read is kept: 36 bases, read in frame from the first base. CDR1 and CDR2, per the germline V gene, are ENHRY and SYGVKD.

The clonotype originates from a woman in her 70s with Graves' ophthalmopathy. This sequence uses TRBV10-3 and TRBJ2-1; the D gene is perhaps TRBD1 or TRBD2, as each covers 5 bases. Sequenced: blood. The bases are TGTGCCATCAGGGACACTAGGGATGAGCAGTTCTTC. Translated, it gives CAIRDTRDEQFF.